This T cell receptor (beta chain) was sequenced for a study of blood T cell repertoires in COVID-19. Across the study: PBMCs, B-cell-depleted T cells, or T cells provided the cDNA or gDNA that made up the material.

This clone was counted only a few times. The protocol was immunoSEQ multiplex PCR, while the TCRdb copy is restricted to in-frame clones and leaves out a portion. The sample comprises 250,000 or so clones, roughly 80% of which are singletons, and roughly 3.1% rests with the top ten. Clinical histories supplied by participants themselves formed the basis of cohort assignment. Cohort 3 recovered donors had two negative PCRs, clearance, or symptom resolution. Sequencing used PBMCs or T cells enriched from blood (not recorded which). The receptor's source is a man aged 50 or older who had recovered from COVID-19.

The CDR3 protein is CASSGRQGRIGYTF. CDR3 nucleotide sequence: TGTGCCAGCAGCGGGAGACAGGGTCGCATCGGCTACACCTTC. This rearrangement joins TRBV7-9 to TRBJ1-2; 7 nucleotides align to TRBD1. Looked up from germline, CDR1 is SEHNR and CDR2 is FQNEAQ (reference sequence). This CDR3 is 14 amino acids long. J was trimmed by 8 bases and V by 5 bases; bases with no gene match: 11.